Shown below are 23 T cell receptor beta chains from a single sample sequenced in a study of blood T cell repertoires in COVID-19. Measured with immunoSEQ multiplex PCR; TCRdb has only the in-frame clones, and not every one. The table has a few hundred thousand clones, roughly 87% seen once. The specimen was PBMCs or T cells enriched from blood (not recorded which). These TCRs come from a woman between 25 and 40 years old who had recovered from COVID-19.

The sample holds a few counts of this clone. The chain carries TRBV2 and TRBJ2-5; D possibly corresponds to TRBD2 (5 bases). Germline V gene lookup returns CDR1 SNHLY and CDR2 FYNNEI. Trimming stripped 5 bases from V and 10 bases from J, with 20 bases between. The CDR3 runs to 14 residues. The CDR3 nucleotides read TGTGCCAGCAGTAAAACCCGGGGTCGCGCGGGCCAGTACTTC. Its protein is CASSKTRGRAGQYF.

This sequence joins TRBV6-5 and TRBJ2-3; 7 nucleotides match TRBD2. In germline, CDR1 is MNHEY, CDR2 SVGAGI. J was trimmed by 1 base and V by 10 bases; bases with no gene match: 8. CDR3 length: 14 residues. The CDR3 coding sequence is TGTGCCACCCGGGGAGGGCCGGGCACAGATACGCAGTATTTT. Translating gives CATRGGPGTDTQYF.

This clone is a singleton in its sample. The genes are TRBV10-1 and TRBJ1-2; D is possibly TRBD1 (6 bases). Germline lookup yields CDR1 WNHNN and CDR2 SYGVQD (reference sequence). This CDR3 has 16 residues. Trimming took off 2 bases at V and 8 bases at J, with 21 bases between the two ends. The CDR3 bases are TGCGCCAGCAGTGAGAGGGGGACACCGCTGGTGGACGGCTACACCTTC. Its protein product is CASSERGTPLVDGYTF.

The V gene is TRBV11-3, the J gene TRBJ2-3, with 7 bases that match TRBD2. The germline CDR1 and CDR2 sequences are SGHNT and YENEEA. The ends lost 5 bases at V and 2 bases at J; junction bases unmatched: 7. CDR3 length equals 15 residues. The CDR3 sequence: CASSPTGTNTDTQYF. The CDR3 nucleotides are TGTGCCAGCAGCCCGACCGGGACTAACACAGATACGCAGTATTTT.

V usage is TRBV5-1 and J usage is TRBJ1-2; 7 positions agree with TRBD1. This CDR3 spans 14 amino acids. Germline lookup yields CDR1 SGHRS and CDR2 YFSETQ. The V and J ends lost 2 bases and 8 bases, in that order; junction bases with no gene match: 9. CDR3 amino acids: CASSLGGTDGGYTF. The CDR3 nucleotides read TGCGCCAGCAGCTTAGGTGGGACAGATGGAGGCTACACCTTC.

The chain links TRBV29-1 to TRBJ2-3; TRBD2 matches at 11 bases. Trimming cost V 4 bases and J 2 bases; bases outside gene matches: 8. The germline gives CDR1 SQVTM, CDR2 ANQGSEA. CDR3 length: 16 residues. The CDR3 DNA sequence: TGCAGCGTTGTTTCAGGACTAGCGGGTTTCACAGATACGCAGTATTTT. This encodes CSVVSGLAGFTDTQYF.

V gene TRBV7-6 combines with J gene TRBJ2-3, with 7 bases identical to TRBD2. CDR1 and CDR2 from the germline V gene are SGHVS and FNYEAQ. This CDR3 comprises 16 residues. After removal of 1 base from V and 6 bases from J, the junction contained 10 bases not matched to a gene. The CDR3 region has the DNA TGTGCCAGCAGCTTAGTTCTCGCGGGAGATACCGATACGCAGTATTTT. As protein: CASSLVLAGDTDTQYF.

The chain joins TRBV15 to TRBJ2-1; 8 nucleotides align to TRBD2. After removal of 3 bases from V and 4 bases from J, the junction contained 8 bases not matched to a gene. Germline CDR1 reads LNHNV; CDR2 reads YYDKDF (reference sequence). The CDR3 sequence is 16 residues long. The CDR3 DNA follows: TGTGCCACCAGCAGTTCTAGCGGGCTGGGGTACAATGAGCAGTTCTTC. Protein sequence: CATSSSSGLGYNEQFF.

The V and J genes are TRBV19 and TRBJ1-2; D possibly corresponds to TRBD1 (6 bases). The ends were cut back, 5 bases at V and 4 bases at J, with 14 bases in the middle. The CDR3 is 14 residues long. Germline lookup yields CDR1 LNHDA and CDR2 SQIVND (reference sequence). Written as DNA, the CDR3 is TGTGCCAGTAGTCTAAGGACAGAGACCTATGGCTACACCTTC. Amino acids: CASSLRTETYGYTF.

This clone has more than one count but fewer than ten. This rearrangement joins TRBV5-8 to TRBJ1-1; the match to TRBD1 covers 7 bases. The CDR3 covers 16 residues. Germline CDR1 reads SGHTS; CDR2 reads YDEGEE. V was clipped by 4 bases and J by 4 bases; unmatched bases: 13. Here the CDR3 reads CASSDHKTGWGTEAFF. Here the CDR3 DNA reads TGTGCCAGCAGCGATCACAAGACAGGGTGGGGCACTGAAGCTTTCTTT. Drawing the rest from reference TRBV5-8 and TRBJ1-1, the complete variable domain is EAGVTQSPTHLIKTRGQQATLRCSPISGHTSVYWYQQALGLGLQFLLWYDEGEERNRGNFPPRFSGRQFPNYSSELNVNALELEDSALYLCASSDHKTGWGTEAFFGQGTRLTVV.

V is TRBV27 and J is TRBJ2-7; weak D call: TRBD1 (5 bases). The CDR3 is made up of 14 amino acids. Germline V lookup: CDR1 MNHEY, CDR2 SMNVEV (reference sequence). V was shortened by 0 bases and J by 5 bases, with 11 bases between the two germline ends. The CDR3, as DNA: TGTGCCAGCAGTTTATCGGCAGGGTTTGACGAGCAGTACTTC. Protein: CASSLSAGFDEQYF.

This clone turned up a few times. The chain links TRBV9 to TRBJ1-6; 9 bases fit TRBD1. V trimming: 3 bases; J trimming: 10 bases; junction bases outside the gene matches: 5. Germline CDR1 is SGDLS and CDR2 is YYNGEE. The CDR3 is 14 amino acids. Here the CDR3 DNA reads TGTGCCAGCAGCGCTAGACAGGGGGAATCACCCCTCCACTTT. This codes for CASSARQGESPLHF.

This chain connects TRBV7-9 to TRBJ1-2, with D perhaps TRBD1 (6 bases). The germline gives CDR1 SEHNR, CDR2 FQNEAQ (reference sequence). V was cut by 4 bases and J by 8 bases, with 14 bases left in between. The length of the CDR3 is 13 residues. CDR3 sequence: CASSSETGQGYTF. Here the CDR3 DNA reads TGTGCCAGCAGCTCGGAAACAGGGCAGGGCTACACCTTC.

This sequence joins TRBV7-8 and TRBJ1-2; unclear D gene. The CDR3 length is 13 residues. Germline V gene data show CDR1 as SGHVS and CDR2 as FQNEAQ. The V gene lost 1 base and the J gene lost 5 bases, with 8 bases spanning the gap. As DNA, the CDR3 is TGTGCCAGCAGCTTAGAGAGGCGTTATGGCTACACCTTC. This encodes CASSLERRYGYTF.

This chain connects TRBV11-2 to TRBJ2-7, with TRBD2 as a possible D gene (7 bases). The V and J ends lost 5 bases and 5 bases respectively, with 22 bases between them. The CDR3 is 16 amino acids. Germline CDR1 reads SGHAT; CDR2 reads FQNNGV. The CDR3 DNA reads as TGTGCCAGCAGCCCGGAGTGGGGGGGGCGGTCCCACGAGCAGTACTTC. Translated, it gives CASSPEWGGRSHEQYF. The full variable domain, with the rest looked up from reference TRBV11-2 and TRBJ2-7, is EAGVAQSPRYKIIEKRQSVAFWCNPISGHATLYWYQQILGQGPKLLIQFQNNGVVDDSQLPKDRFSAERLKGVDSTLKIQPAKLEDSAVYLCASSPEWGGRSHEQYFGPGTRLTVT.

The V call is TRBV6-1, the J call TRBJ1-1, with D perhaps matching TRBD1 (5 bases). This CDR3 contains 18 residues. V shed 2 bases and J shed 5 bases, with 24 bases lying between them. The germline gives CDR1 MNHNS, CDR2 SASEGT. CDR3 region: CASSERGVYTRAGTEAFF. CDR3 DNA sequence: TGTGCCAGCAGTGAACGGGGGGTTTATACGAGGGCCGGGACTGAAGCTTTCTTT.

The chain has TRBV12-3 or TRBV12-4 and TRBJ2-1, with D perhaps matching TRBD2 (5 bases). CDR3 length equals 13 residues. Trimming shortened V by 7 bases and J by 4 bases, and 11 bases separated the two germline ends. Here the CDR3 reads CASTLSGYNEQFF. As DNA, the CDR3 is TGTGCCAGCACCCTGAGCGGATACAATGAGCAGTTCTTC.

The rearrangement joins TRBV30 to TRBJ2-7, with a weak D call TRBD2 (5 bases). The V gene's germline CDR1 is GTSNPN and CDR2 SVGIG (reference sequence). V dropped 0 bases and J dropped 3 bases, with 12 bases sitting between them. The CDR3 spans 14 residues. CDR3 sequence reads: CAWSVSGGLYEQYF. The DNA of the CDR3 is TGTGCCTGGAGTGTTAGTGGAGGACTCTACGAGCAGTACTTC. The whole variable domain, filled in from reference TRBV30 and TRBJ2-7, reads SQTIHQWPATLVQPVGSPLSLECTVEGTSNPNLYWYRQAAGRGLQLLFYSVGIGQISSEVPQNLSASRPQDRQFILSSKKLLLSDSGFYLCAWSVSGGLYEQYFGPGTRLTVT.

Regarding this clone: Other DNA sequences in the sample encode the same CDR3. The V gene is TRBV28, the J gene TRBJ2-7; D is unresolved. CDR3 length: 11 residues. Germline V gene data show CDR1 as MDHEN and CDR2 as SYDVKM. Trimming stripped 1 base from V and 7 bases from J, with 5 bases between. CDR3 region: CASSLSREQYF. In nucleotides, the CDR3 is TGTGCCAGCAGTTTATCGAGAGAGCAGTACTTC.

The V call is TRBV7-2, the J call TRBJ2-5; 9 nucleotides match TRBD2. Per germline, CDR1 SGHTA and CDR2 FQGNSA. The CDR3 consists of 15 residues. V shed 7 bases and J 2 bases; nucleotides not matched to a gene: 8. CDR3 in amino acids: CASTSGLAKQETQYF. CDR3 DNA sequence: TGTGCCAGCACCTCGGGACTAGCCAAACAAGAGACCCAGTACTTC.

The chain employs TRBV11-2 and TRBJ2-5; TRBD2 matches at 7 bases. The V and J ends lost 10 bases and 3 bases, in that order; junction bases with no gene match: 11. This CDR3 has 14 residues. Per the germline V gene, CDR1 is SGHAT and CDR2 is FQNNGV. CDR3 nucleotides: TGTGCCATCAAGGGTGGCGGGAGAGAAGAGACCCAGTACTTC. It is translated as CAIKGGGREETQYF.

This sequence joins TRBV5-1 and TRBJ2-2, with D possibly being TRBD2 (6 bases). Germline CDR1 SGHRS, CDR2 YFSETQ. This CDR3 spans 15 amino acids. V lost 2 bases and J 4 bases, leaving 12 bases between the germline ends. This CDR3 reads CASSLTGEGTGELFF. CDR3 in DNA: TGCGCCAGCAGCTTAACGGGAGAGGGCACCGGGGAGCTGTTTTTT.

This clone turned up a few times. J is TRBJ2-6 and V is TRBV6-6; TRBD1 might be the D (6 bases). The CDR3 consists of 15 residues. Per the germline V gene, CDR1 is MNHNY and CDR2 is SVGAGI (reference sequence). V was pared by 6 bases and J by 2 bases, with 11 bases between. DNA of the CDR3: TGTGCCAGCAGCCCTCAGGGGACTGGGGCCAACGTCCTGACTTTC. Protein product: CASSPQGTGANVLTF.